This TCR beta chain was sequenced in a study of blood T cell repertoires in COVID-19. Study-level background: There were acute and convalescent COVID-19 samples, and they came from the United States, Italy and Spain. PBMCs, B-cell-depleted T cells, or T cells provided the cDNA or gDNA that made up the material.

Authors' data handling: Cell counts per sample came from amplifying reference gene primers. Data came from immunoSEQ multiplex PCR; TCRdb stores just in-frame clones and leaves some out. The DNA gave D and trimming, while V, J and clone size come from that table. The sample yields 100,000 to 150,000 clones, roughly 69% seen once. Sequenced sample: peripheral blood. The TCR comes from a woman in her 70s with acute or convalescent COVID-19.

In DNA, the CDR3 is TGTGCCAGCAGATATTTTCAGAAAAATAATTCACCCCTCCACTTT. Translated, it gives CASRYFQKNNSPLHF. This sequence joins TRBV6-5 and TRBJ1-6; no definite D call. V dropped 6 bases and J dropped 5 bases, with 14 bases sitting between them. The CDR3 is 15 residues long. Germline V lookup: CDR1 MNHEY, CDR2 SVGAGI.